This TCR beta chain was found in a study of CD8 T cells in ankylosing spondylitis. General study results and limits: A motif of fewer than ten highly homologous TCR beta variants was seen as apparently characteristic of ankylosing spondylitis blood.

Only a few counts were recorded for this clonotype. Its matching antigen is unknown. The V end lost 4 bases, the J end lost 1 base, and 10 bases lay between the germline ends. The germline CDR1 and CDR2 sequences are LNHDA and SQIVND (reference sequence). The CDR3 is made up of 14 amino acids. One entry per CDR3 protein, called by TCRdb with MiXCR from the 5' RACE reads. The sample lists around 390,000 distinct CDR3 sequences, 20% to 25% seen once, with about 17% in the top ten. The receptor comes from a male donor with ankylosing spondylitis. The chain employs TRBV19 and TRBJ1-1; D is possibly TRBD1 (6 bases). The sample taken for sequencing was blood, either unsorted or a sorted T cell fraction (not recorded which). Here the CDR3 reads CASSKGQRNTEAFF. CDR3 DNA sequence: TGTGCCAGTAGTAAGGGACAAAGGAACACTGAAGCTTTCTTT.